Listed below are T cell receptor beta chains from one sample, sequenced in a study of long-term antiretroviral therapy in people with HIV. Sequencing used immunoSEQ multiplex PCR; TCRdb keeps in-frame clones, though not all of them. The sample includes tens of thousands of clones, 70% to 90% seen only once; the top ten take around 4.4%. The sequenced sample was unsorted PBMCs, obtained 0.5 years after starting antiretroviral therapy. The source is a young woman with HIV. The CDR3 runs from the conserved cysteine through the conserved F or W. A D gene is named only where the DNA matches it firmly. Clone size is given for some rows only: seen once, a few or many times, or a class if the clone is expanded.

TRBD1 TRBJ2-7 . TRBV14 TGTGCCAGCAGCCCCCGCCTACAGGGGAGCTCCTACGAGCAGTACTTC CASSPRLQGSSYEQYF
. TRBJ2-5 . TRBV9 TGTGCCAGCAGCGTAGGTTGGGAAGAGCAGTACTTC CASSVGWEEQYF
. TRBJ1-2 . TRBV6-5 TGTGCCAGCAGCCCACAGGGCCTCTATGGCTACACCTTC CASSPQGLYGYTF
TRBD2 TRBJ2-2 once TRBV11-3 TGTGCCAGCAGCTTAATCAGCGGGAGGAACACCGGGGAGCTGTTTTTT CASSLISGRNTGELFF
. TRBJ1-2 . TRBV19 TGTGCCAGTACCGTACAGGGAATTTATGGCTACACCTTC CASTVQGIYGYTF
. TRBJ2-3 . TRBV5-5 TGTGCCAGCAGCTTGGCCGAGGGCGCCAGCGAAAGAACGCAGTATTTT CASSLAEGASERTQYF
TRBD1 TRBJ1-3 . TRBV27 TGTGCCAGCAGCCTCAGGACAGGGGGTGGAAACACCATATATTTT CASSLRTGGGNTIYF
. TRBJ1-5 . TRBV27 TGTGCCAGCAGTTTTACCCAGGGACCTCAGTTTAATCAGCCCCAGCATTTT CASSFTQGPQFNQPQHF
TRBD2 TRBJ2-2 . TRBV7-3 TGTGCCGGGGGGACTAGCGGGACCGGGGAGCTGTTTTTT CAGGTSGTGELFF
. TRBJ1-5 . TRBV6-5 TGTGCCAGCAGTTACAAAGGGGCACCTAAGGTGCCCCAGCATTTT CASSYKGAPKVPQHF
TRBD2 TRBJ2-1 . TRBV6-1 TGTGCCACTTCCGGGACTAGCGCGACGTGGGGCGAGCAGTTCTTC CATSGTSATWGEQFF
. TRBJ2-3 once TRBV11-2 TGTGCCAGCAGCCCGGGATGGGGGGGGCGACGCCATACGCAGTATTTT CASSPGWGGRRHTQYF
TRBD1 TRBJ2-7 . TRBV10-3 TGTGCCATCAGACCACCGGGACAGGGGGTAAGATTTGGCGAGCAGTACTTC CAIRPPGQGVRFGEQYF
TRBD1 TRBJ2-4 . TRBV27 TGTGCCAGCAGTGGACAGGGGCGAAACATTCAGTACTTC CASSGQGRNIQYF
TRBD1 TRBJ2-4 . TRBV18 TGTGCCAGCTCACCAAACTTGGGACAGATGGGGAACATTCAGTACTTC CASSPNLGQMGNIQYF
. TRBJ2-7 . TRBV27 TGTGCCAGCAGTTTCAAGGGGTCATCCTACGAGCAGTACTTC CASSFKGSSYEQYF
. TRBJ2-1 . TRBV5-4 TGTGCCAGCAGCTTGAGTTACAATGAGCAGTTCTTC CASSLSYNEQFF
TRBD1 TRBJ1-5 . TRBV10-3 TGTGCCATCAGTGAGGGGACAGTTAGGGTCGATCAGCCCCAGCATTTT CAISEGTVRVDQPQHF
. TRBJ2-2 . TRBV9 TGTGCCAGCAGCGGAAAGGAGCTGTTTTTT CASSGKELFF
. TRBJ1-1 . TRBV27 TGTGCCAGCAGGAAACAGGGCATTAACACTGAAGCTTTCTTT CASRKQGINTEAFF
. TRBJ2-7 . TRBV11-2 TGTGCCAGCAGCTCCCGGACTTCGGGAGCCTACGAGCAGTACTTC CASSSRTSGAYEQYF
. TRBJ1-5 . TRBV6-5 TGTGCCAGCAGTTACCAGGCGGCTCCTAATCAGCCCCAGCATTTT CASSYQAAPNQPQHF
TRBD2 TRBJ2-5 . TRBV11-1 TGTGCCAGCAGCCCTCGGACTAGCGGCCAAGAGACCCAGTACTTC CASSPRTSGQETQYF
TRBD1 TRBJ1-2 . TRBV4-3 TGCGCCAGCAGCCAAGAGACAGGGGGTAACTATGGCTACACCTTC CASSQETGGNYGYTF
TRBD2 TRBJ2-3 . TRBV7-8 TGTGCCAGCAGCAAGGGACTAAACACAGATACGCAGTATTTT CASSKGLNTDTQYF